Below, 15 T cell receptor beta chains from the same sample are listed, as sequenced in a study of T cells in Graves' hyperthyroidism and ophthalmopathy (dated by TCRdb to between 2018 and 2020). Library construction relied on multiplex PCR. The listed sequencing device is Illumina HiSeq 2000. The TCR beta CDR3 regions were amplified from RNA transcripts. The TCR CDR3 was subjected to a first round of RT-PCR using the HTBI primer set and the Qiagen OneStep RT-PCR kit. TCRdb itself trimmed the public reads at Q25 with fastp, ran MiXCR and retained productive beta chains. CDR3 protein sequences are deduplicated, and each keeps its most common genes and DNA. A total of roughly 200,000 distinct CDR3 sequences appear in this sample, approximately 16% of them only once. The ten largest clonotypes hold about 45% of the sample. Material for sequencing was blood. These receptors were obtained from a middle-aged man with Graves' hyperthyroidism.

This clonotype has a count of ten or more. J is TRBJ2-1 and V is TRBV20-1; 9 bases line up with TRBD2. From germline, CDR1 is DFQATT and CDR2 SNEGSKA (reference sequence). V lost 7 bases and J lost 8; bases outside the gene matches: 9. The CDR3 is 13 amino acids. The CDR3 is CSVPGLAYDEQFF. As DNA, the CDR3 is TGCAGTGTACCGGGACTAGCCTATGATGAGCAGTTCTTC.

This clonotype has a count of ten or more. The J gene is TRBJ1-2, the V gene TRBV2; D unclear. V was shortened by 1 base and J by 2 bases, with 8 bases between the two germline ends. The length of the CDR3 is 14 residues. Germline CDR1 is SNHLY and CDR2 is FYNNEI. The CDR3 sequence: CASSEEMGNYGYTF. The CDR3 nucleotides read TGTGCCAGCAGTGAAGAAATGGGAAACTATGGCTACACCTTC.

The chain is built from TRBV3-1 and TRBJ1-3, with 8 bases lining up with TRBD1. Germline CDR1 reads LGHDT; CDR2 reads YNNKEL (reference sequence). Trimming cost V 7 bases and J 2 bases; bases outside gene matches: 4. The CDR3 extends over 14 amino acids. CDR3 bases: TGTGCCAGCACCCAGGGGGCAACTGGAAACACCATATATTTT. Amino acid sequence: CASTQGATGNTIYF. Variable domain in full (rest from reference TRBV3-1 and TRBJ1-3): DTAVSQTPKYLVTQMGNDKSIKCEQNLGHDTMYWYKQDSKKFLKIMFSYNNKELIINETVPNRFSPKSPDKAHLNLHINSLELGDSAVYFCASTQGATGNTIYFGEGSWLTVV.

J is TRBJ2-3 and V is TRBV6-2 or TRBV6-3; the D is unclear. This CDR3 comprises 14 residues. Germline V gives CDR1 MNHEY, CDR2 SVGEGT. Trimming removed 5 bases from V and 0 bases from J, with 9 bases in between. The CDR3 nucleotides are TGTGCCAGCAGTGTGTTGCCCAGCACAGATACGCAGTATTTT. The encoded protein is CASSVLPSTDTQYF.

The chain joins TRBV29-1 to TRBJ2-4; either TRBD1 or TRBD2 may fit D (5 bases each). Trimming left V 1 base short and J 1 base short, with 8 bases between. This CDR3 spans 14 amino acids. CDR1 and CDR2 (germline): SQVTM, ANQGSEA. The CDR3 loop is CSVEGGSAKNIQYF. In DNA, the CDR3 is TGCAGCGTTGAAGGGGGGTCGGCCAAAAACATTCAGTACTTC.

This clonotype came up many times. J is TRBJ1-2 and V is TRBV9; D remains unclear. CDR3 length: 12 amino acids. Trimming cost V 0 bases and J 6 bases, with 6 bases left between them. Per germline, CDR1 SGDLS and CDR2 YYNGEE. In DNA, the CDR3 is TGTGCCAGCAGCGTAGGAGTTAATGGCTACACCTTC. It encodes CASSVGVNGYTF.

The chain recombines TRBV5-1 with TRBJ1-3; tentatively, D is TRBD1 (6 bases). Germline V gene sequence: CDR1 SGHRS, CDR2 YFSETQ. V was trimmed by 1 base and J by 0 bases, leaving 11 bases between them. This CDR3 has 16 residues. CDR3: CASSLPGANSGNTIYF. CDR3 in DNA: TGCGCCAGCAGCTTGCCAGGGGCCAACTCTGGAAACACCATATATTTT.

There are many counts of this clonotype. The rearrangement joins TRBV4-1 to TRBJ2-3; D unresolved. Trimming shortened V by 0 bases and J by 5 bases, and 6 bases separated the two germline ends. In germline, CDR1 is MGHRA, CDR2 YSYEKL. This CDR3 has 13 amino acids. CDR3: CASSQEDRDTQYF. CDR3 sequence (DNA): TGCGCCAGCAGCCAAGAGGATAGAGATACGCAGTATTTT.

Note on this clonotype: A clone one base away is much larger, so this may be a read error. This chain uses TRBV4-1 with TRBJ2-7, with D hard to call. Germline loops: CDR1 MGHRA, CDR2 YSYEKL. The CDR3 has 14 amino acids. CDR3 coding DNA: TGCGCCAGCAGCCAAGGTGACACGTCCTACGAGCGGTACTTC. This translates into CASSQGDTSYERYF.

The rearrangement links TRBV28 to TRBJ1-2, with 9 bases that match TRBD1. Per the germline V gene, CDR1 is MDHEN and CDR2 is SYDVKM. The CDR3 runs 13 residues. V lost 3 bases and J lost 6; bases outside the gene matches: 2. The CDR3 DNA is TGTGCCAGCAGTTTCCGGACAGGGGATGGCTACACCTTC. Its protein is CASSFRTGDGYTF.

This clonotype was seen repeatedly, ten times or more. The V and J genes are TRBV12-3 or TRBV12-4 and TRBJ1-1, with D possibly being TRBD1 (5 bases). V was clipped by 0 bases and J by 1 base, with 12 bases between them. CDR3 size: 16 residues. The CDR3 is CASSLALGQGNTEAFF. The CDR3 DNA reads as TGTGCCAGCAGTTTAGCGCTTGGGCAGGGGAACACTGAAGCTTTCTTT.

In this sample, this clonotype turned up many times. The chain joins TRBV5-1 to TRBJ2-3, with TRBD2 matching over 9 bases. Per the germline V gene, CDR1 is SGHRS and CDR2 is YFSETQ. With V trimmed by 0 bases and J by 3 bases, 8 bases remained unmatched. This CDR3 spans 17 amino acids. The CDR3 region has the DNA TGCGCCAGCAGCTTGGACCGCTTAGCGGGGGAGACAGATACGCAGTATTTT. Protein sequence: CASSLDRLAGETDTQYF. Full variable domain (rest looked up from reference TRBV5-1 and TRBJ2-3): KAGVTQTPRYLIKTRGQQVTLSCSPISGHRSVSWYQQTPGQGLQFLFEYFSETQRNKGNFPGRFSGRQFSNSRSEMNVSTLELGDSALYLCASSLDRLAGETDTQYFGPGTRLTVL.

This clonotype appeared many times. The V call is TRBV2, the J call TRBJ2-2; possibly TRBD1 for D (8 bases). In germline, CDR1 is SNHLY, CDR2 FYNNEI. Between the trimmed V and J ends, which lost 5 bases and 6 bases, there was a span of 16 bases. This CDR3 is built from 15 residues. The CDR3 loop is CASSSDRAGAGELFF. CDR3 nucleotide sequence: TGTGCCAGCAGTTCGGACAGGGCGGGGGCCGGGGAGCTGTTTTTT.

This clonotype was counted many times. The V call is TRBV28, the J call TRBJ1-1; no clear D. Trimming removed 4 bases at V and 4 bases at J, with 13 bases between. CDR1 is MDHEN and CDR2 is SYDVKM in the germline V gene. This CDR3 has 14 residues. DNA of the CDR3: TGTGCCAGCAGTTCCCAGGTGGTCGCCACTGAAGCTTTCTTT. This gives the protein CASSSQVVATEAFF. Complete variable domain (other parts from reference TRBV28 and TRBJ1-1): DVKVTQSSRYLVKRTGEKVFLECVQDMDHENMFWYRQDPGLGLRLIYFSYDVKMKEKGDIPEGYSVSREKKERFSLILESASTNQTSMYLCASSSQVVATEAFFGQGTRLTVV.

This clonotype has a count of ten or more. J is TRBJ2-1 and V is TRBV7-9; 11 bases map to TRBD2. This CDR3 is built from 14 residues. J lost 6 bases, V lost 5 bases, and 3 bases had no gene match. Per germline, CDR1 SEHNR and CDR2 FQNEAQ (reference sequence). The CDR3 nucleotides read TGTGCCAGCAGCCTTAGCGGGGGGGCCAATGAGCAGTTCTTC. Protein: CASSLSGGANEQFF.